These 4 T cell receptor beta chains came from one sample sequenced in a study of cytomegalovirus exposure and HLA in healthy donors. Only in-frame clones appear in the TCRdb table, and some are missing; sequencing was by immunoSEQ multiplex PCR. The sample lists under 200,000 clones; 65% to 90% were seen once. Sequencing was done on a sample of PBMCs. Receptors originate from a woman between 18 and 29 years old in good health and CMV-seronegative.

The V call is TRBV5-1, the J call TRBJ1-2, with a tentative D call TRBD1 (6 bases). V lost 0 bases and J lost 2, with 11 bases in between. The length of the CDR3 is 15 residues. Germline CDR1 and CDR2: SGHRS and YFSETQ. This CDR3 reads CASSLAAGVNYGYTF. The CDR3 region has the DNA TGCGCCAGCAGCTTGGCCGCAGGGGTAAACTATGGCTACACCTTC.

The rearrangement joins TRBV11-2 to TRBJ1-1; D is possibly TRBD1 (5 bases). The CDR3 spans 17 residues. CDR1 SGHAT and CDR2 FQNNGV come from the germline V gene. With 7 bases removed from V and 1 base from J, the gap between germline ends came to 22 bases. The CDR3 here is CASTFSRPRGSNTEAFF. The CDR3 DNA follows: TGTGCCAGCACCTTCTCGAGACCCCGGGGGTCGAACACTGAAGCTTTCTTT.

This chain connects TRBV6-1 to TRBJ2-1, with TRBD1 identical over 7 bases. V gave up 5 bases and J gave up 7 bases; unmatched junction bases: 8. The CDR3 totals 14 residues. The V gene's germline CDR1 is MNHNS and CDR2 SASEGT. CDR3 nucleotide sequence: TGTGCCAGCAGTTCTGACAGGGAAAGGAATGAGCAGTTCTTC. Its protein is CASSSDRERNEQFF.

The chain carries TRBV27 and TRBJ1-1, with D possibly being TRBD1 (6 bases). Trimming stripped 2 bases from V and 3 bases from J, with 25 bases between. Germline CDR1 is MNHEY and CDR2 is SMNVEV (reference sequence). The CDR3 covers 19 residues. The CDR3 region is CASSLTNRVTNLWDTEAFF. Written as DNA, the CDR3 is TGTGCCAGCAGTTTAACCAACAGGGTCACCAACCTCTGGGACACTGAAGCTTTCTTT.